This TCR beta chain came from a study of blood T cells in healthy people across ages. Notes on the study in general: Samples with more naive T cells showed higher observed beta diversity.

Sample-barcoded 5' priming and a J-beta primer mix drove a second PCR of roughly 6 to 12 cycles. TCRdb recomputed calls from the 5' RACE reads with MiXCR, one row per CDR3 protein. The sample holds under 1,000,000 distinct CDR3 sequences; roughly 46% are singletons and the top ten take around 18%. This clonotype occurred once. Its antigen is unidentified. The sequenced sample was blood. This TCR was sampled from a man older than 75 in good health.

DNA of the CDR3: TGCAGTGCTAGAAACCCGGGACTAGCGGAAGTTGGGGACAATGAGCAGTTCTTC. Residues: CSARNPGLAEVGDNEQFF. This sequence joins TRBV20-1 and TRBJ2-1, with 11 bases that match TRBD2. The CDR3 extends over 18 amino acids. Germline loops: CDR1 DFQATT, CDR2 SNEGSKA (reference sequence). The V segment lost 2 bases and the J segment 5 bases; nucleotides outside the gene matches: 14.